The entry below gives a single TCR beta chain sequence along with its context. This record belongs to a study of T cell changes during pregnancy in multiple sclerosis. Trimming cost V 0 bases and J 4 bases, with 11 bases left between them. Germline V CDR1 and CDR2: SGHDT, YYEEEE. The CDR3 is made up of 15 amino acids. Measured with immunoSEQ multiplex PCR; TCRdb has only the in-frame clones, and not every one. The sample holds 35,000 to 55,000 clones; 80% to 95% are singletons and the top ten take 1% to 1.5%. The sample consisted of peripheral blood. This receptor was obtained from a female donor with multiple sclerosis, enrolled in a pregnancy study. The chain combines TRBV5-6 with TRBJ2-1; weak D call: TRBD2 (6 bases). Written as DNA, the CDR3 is TGTGCCAGCAGCTTGGGGACGGGAGCTTACAATGAGCAGTTCTTC. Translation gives CASSLGTGAYNEQFF.